These T cell receptor beta chains were read from a single sample in a study of blood T cell repertoires in COVID-19. Some clones are missing from TCRdb's copy, which holds only in-frame ones; the method was immunoSEQ multiplex PCR. The sample records about 64,000 clones, approximately 84% being singletons. Sequencing input: peripheral blood. The receptors originated from a man aged 50 or older with active COVID-19. Both conserved end residues are part of each CDR3. A D gene is named only where the DNA matches it firmly. Expanded clones are given a class, and other clones once, few, many or no size at all.

cdr3_aa	cdr3_nt	v_call	clone_size	d_call	j_call	cdr3_length
CASSGSGATYEQYF	TGTGCCAGCAGCGGTTCTGGGGCAACCTACGAGCAGTACTTC	TRBV7-9	once	NA	TRBJ2-7	14
CASTRTSGSWVPGELFF	TGCGCCAGTACACGAACTAGCGGGTCCTGGGTACCCGGGGAGCTGTTTTTT	TRBV5-1	NA	TRBD2	TRBJ2-2	17
CASSREGQVNEQFF	TGTGCCAGCAGCCGGGAGGGCCAGGTGAATGAGCAGTTCTTC	TRBV9	NA	TRBD2	TRBJ2-1	14
CASSRGRVQETQYF	TGTGCCAGCAGCCGAGGGAGAGTACAAGAGACCCAGTACTTC	TRBV13	NA	NA	TRBJ2-5	14
CASRQLTGQGVNEQFF	TGTGCCAGCAGACAACTCACCGGACAGGGGGTAAATGAGCAGTTCTTC	TRBV7-9	once	TRBD1	TRBJ2-1	16
CASSYRLSGSYNEQFF	TGTGCCAGCAGTTACAGACTAAGCGGGTCCTACAATGAGCAGTTCTTC	TRBV6-5	once	NA	TRBJ2-1	16
CASSEAPQNYGYTF	TGTGCCAGCAGTGAAGCCCCCCAGAACTATGGCTACACCTTC	TRBV6-1	NA	NA	TRBJ1-2	14
CATRTSGPYEQYF	TGTGCCACCCGGACTAGCGGCCCCTACGAGCAGTACTTC	TRBV2	NA	TRBD2	TRBJ2-7	13
CATSDLGRGLEKLFF	TGTGCCACCAGTGATTTAGGCAGGGGGCTTGAAAAACTGTTTTTT	TRBV24-1	NA	TRBD1	TRBJ1-4	15
CASSDRDNQPQHF	TGTGCCAGCAGTGATCGGGACAATCAGCCCCAGCATTTT	TRBV2	once	NA	TRBJ1-5	13
CAWNREMNTGELFF	TGTGCCTGGAACAGGGAGATGAACACCGGGGAGCTGTTTTTT	TRBV30	once	NA	TRBJ2-2	14
CASSLSGGTSYEQYF	TGTGCCAGCAGTCTCAGCGGGGGCACCTCCTACGAGCAGTACTTC	TRBV6-5	NA	TRBD2	TRBJ2-7	15
CASSYTGGISYEQYF	TGTGCCAGCAGTTATACGGGAGGAATATCCTACGAGCAGTACTTC	TRBV5-6	NA	TRBD2	TRBJ2-7	15
CASSPIPRQGSLAANYGYTF	TGTGCCAGCTCGCCGATCCCGAGACAGGGTAGCCTGGCGGCTAACTATGGCTACACCTTC	TRBV18	NA	TRBD1	TRBJ1-2	20
CASSLAGDRGGSPLHF	TGTGCCAGCAGCTTAGCGGGGGACAGGGGGGGTTCACCCCTCCACTTT	TRBV7-9	few	TRBD1	TRBJ1-6	16
CASARVGRGQYEQYF	TGTGCCAGCGCCCGGGTCGGCAGGGGGCAGTACGAGCAGTACTTC	TRBV11-2	NA	TRBD1	TRBJ2-7	15
CASTRSTNEKLFF	TGTGCCAGCACTCGTTCAACTAATGAAAAACTGTTTTTT	TRBV6-5	NA	NA	TRBJ1-4	13
CASSFSRDHGYTF	TGTGCCAGCAGCTTTTCCCGGGATCATGGCTACACCTTC	TRBV7-8	NA	NA	TRBJ1-2	13
CASRLQGHYGYTF	TGTGCCAGCAGACTTCAGGGCCACTATGGCTACACCTTC	TRBV28	NA	NA	TRBJ1-2	13
CASSSLRGGLYGYTF	TGTGCCAGCAGTTCCCTGAGGGGGGGGCTCTATGGCTACACCTTC	TRBV6-5	once	NA	TRBJ1-2	15
CASSQDRFHEQYF	TGTGCCAGCAGCCAAGATCGGTTCCACGAGCAGTACTTC	TRBV3-1/TRBV3-2	NA	NA	TRBJ2-7	13
CASSSGGVLNTQYF	TGTGCCAGTTCTAGCGGGGGGGTGTTAAATACGCAGTATTTT	TRBV6-5	once	TRBD2	TRBJ2-3	14
CAWEVRQGSYEQYF	TGTGCCTGGGAGGTGCGCCAGGGGTCCTACGAGCAGTACTTC	TRBV30	NA	NA	TRBJ2-7	14
CASSPPGQQETQYF	TGTGCCAGCAGTCCCCCGGGACAGCAAGAGACCCAGTACTTC	TRBV5-4	NA	TRBD1	TRBJ2-5	14
CASSSGTGTDTQYF	TGCGCCAGCAGTTCCGGGACAGGCACAGATACGCAGTATTTT	TRBV5-1	NA	TRBD1	TRBJ2-3	14
CASSGLGSTDTQYF	TGTGCCAGCAGTGGACTAGGGAGCACAGATACGCAGTATTTT	TRBV25-1	NA	NA	TRBJ2-3	14
CATSDLQVGSRDRQYF	TGTGCCACCAGTGATTTGCAGGTTGGGTCCAGAGATAGGCAGTATTTT	TRBV24-1	NA	NA	TRBJ2-3	16
CASKTSGGLNEQFF	TGTGCCAGCAAGACTAGCGGGGGGCTAAATGAGCAGTTCTTC	TRBV18	NA	TRBD2	TRBJ2-1	14
CASSLRDRGYAGELFF	TGTGCCAGCAGCTTAAGAGACAGGGGGTACGCCGGGGAGCTGTTTTTT	TRBV7-6	once	TRBD1	TRBJ2-2	16
CASSLGGQRDTDTQYF	TGTGCCAGCAGCTTAGGGGGACAGAGGGACACAGATACGCAGTATTTT	TRBV7-2	NA	TRBD1	TRBJ2-3	16
CASSEYRTGGYGYTF	TGCGCCAGCAGTGAATATCGGACAGGGGGCTATGGCTACACCTTC	TRBV10-2	NA	TRBD1	TRBJ1-2	15
CASSYSGGQETQYF	TGTGCCAGCAGCTATTCGGGGGGGCAGGAGACCCAGTACTTC	TRBV13	NA	TRBD2	TRBJ2-5	14
CASSLDTPGEQYF	TGTGCCAGCAGCCTGGACACGCCCGGCGAGCAGTACTTC	TRBV2	NA	NA	TRBJ2-7	13
CASSLETEQHF	TGTGCCAGCAGCTTAGAAACGGAGCAGCATTTT	TRBV7-8	NA	NA	TRBJ1-5	11
CASSHPGWASGNYEQYF	TGCGCCAGCAGCCACCCCGGGTGGGCTAGCGGGAACTACGAGCAGTACTTC	TRBV4-1	NA	TRBD2	TRBJ2-7	17
CSASRGRNYGYTF	TGCAGTGCTAGTCGGGGGAGGAACTATGGCTACACCTTC	TRBV20-1	few	NA	TRBJ1-2	13
CASSAGLASEQYF	TGTGCCAGCAGCGCGGGACTAGCAAGCGAGCAGTACTTC	TRBV9	once	TRBD2	TRBJ2-7	13